Sequencing of this T cell receptor beta chain was carried out in a study of blood T cell repertoires in COVID-19. Generated by immunoSEQ multiplex PCR, the TCRdb table keeps only in-frame clones and is missing some. The repertoire has about 270,000 clones, roughly 83% of them found once; the top ten carry approximately 6%. This clonotype originated in a woman over 75 with COVID-19, enrolled during active disease. The sample taken for sequencing was peripheral blood.

The CDR3 is CSVDTSDDYGYTF. CDR3 DNA sequence: TGCAGCGTCGACACGTCCGACGACTATGGCTACACCTTC. The chain uses TRBV29-1 and TRBJ1-2; no clear D gene. V lost 6 bases and J lost 3, with 14 bases in between. Germline-derived CDR1 and CDR2 are SQVTM and ANQGSEA. This CDR3 spans 13 amino acids.